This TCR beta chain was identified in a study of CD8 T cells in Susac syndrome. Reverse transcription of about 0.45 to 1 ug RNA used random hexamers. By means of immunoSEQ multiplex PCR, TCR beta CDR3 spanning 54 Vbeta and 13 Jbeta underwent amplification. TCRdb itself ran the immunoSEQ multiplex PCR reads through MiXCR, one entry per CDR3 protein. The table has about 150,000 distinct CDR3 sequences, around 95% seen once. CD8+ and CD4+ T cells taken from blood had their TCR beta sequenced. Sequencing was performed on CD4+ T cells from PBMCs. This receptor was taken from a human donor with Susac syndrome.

DNA for the CDR3: TGTGCCAGCAGTCCACACACTACTGCCTACGAGCAGTACTTC. Its translation: CASSPHTTAYEQYF. The J gene is TRBJ2-7, the V gene TRBV6-5; no definite D call. Germline V gene sequence: CDR1 MNHEY, CDR2 SVGAGI. V lost 5 bases and J 2 bases, leaving 13 bases between the germline ends. The CDR3 runs to 14 residues.